Given below is one T cell receptor beta chain in context. This sample is part of a study of T cells after yellow fever vaccination. TCRdb reprocessed the 5' RACE reads with MiXCR, giving one entry per CDR3 protein. In the table there are 200,000 to 300,000 distinct CDR3 sequences, 6% to 7.5% of which are singletons. Germline-derived CDR1 and CDR2 are DFQATT and SNEGSKA (reference sequence). V gave up 6 bases and J gave up 7 bases, with 18 bases separating them. This CDR3 is built from 13 residues. Source: CD4+ T cells sorted from PBMCs, taken 15 days after the yellow fever booster vaccination. V usage is TRBV20-1 and J usage is TRBJ1-1; D is undetermined. The TCR was taken from a man under 40 who received the YFV17D yellow fever vaccine. The CDR3 nucleotides are TGCAGTGCCCGTCGTGGGCGGGTGGGTGAAGCTTTCTTT. The encoded protein is CSARRGRVGEAFF.